Listed here are 2 T cell receptor beta chains from one sample, sequenced in a study of neurological immune-mediated disorders. Using its own MiXCR run on the 5' RACE reads, TCRdb lists one record per CDR3 protein. The sample gives roughly 29,000 distinct CDR3 sequences, roughly 23% of which show up once; 30% is in the top ten. Specimen: CD4+ T cells from blood. The receptors derive from a man aged 50-60 years with HTLV-1-associated myelopathy (HAM/TSP).

This clonotype was recorded at least ten times. The J gene is TRBJ1-2, the V gene TRBV5-1, with a weak D call TRBD1 (5 bases). Per germline, CDR1 SGHRS and CDR2 YFSETQ. This CDR3 is 13 amino acids long. The V end lost 3 bases, the J end lost 6 bases, and 12 bases lay between the germline ends. CDR3 bases: TGCGCCAGCAGCTCTCGGGACGGCGATGGCTACACCTTC. Translating gives CASSSRDGDGYTF.

The chain carries TRBV6-6 and TRBJ2-3; TRBD2 agrees at 14 bases. The CDR3 covers 17 residues. Losses at the gene ends were 7 bases for V and 0 bases for J; bases not matched to a gene: 6. Germline V gene lookup returns CDR1 MNHNY and CDR2 SVGAGI (reference sequence). The CDR3 loop is CASMRTSGGPSTDTQYF. CDR3 DNA sequence: TGTGCCAGCATGAGGACTAGCGGGGGGCCCAGCACAGATACGCAGTATTTT.